The 23 T cell receptor beta chains below all came from one sample that was sequenced in a study of shared clonotypes between healthy human individuals. Some clones are missing from TCRdb's copy, which holds only in-frame ones; the method was immunoSEQ multiplex PCR. The top ten clones hold roughly 1.2% of a sample with 1.4 million to 1.5 million clones, approximately 96% of them seen once. Sequencing was carried out using naive CD4+ T cells sorted from blood. Described subset: CD45RA+ positively selected. These receptors were collected from a man younger than 45 in good health.

This rearrangement joins TRBV28 to TRBJ2-7; TRBD1 aligns across 9 bases. CDR3 length: 15 residues. V trimming: 5 bases; J trimming: 4 bases; junction bases outside the gene matches: 9. Germline V CDR1 and CDR2: MDHEN, SYDVKM. The CDR3 loop is CASSPPGQGLYEQYF. The CDR3 DNA sequence: TGTGCCAGCAGTCCACCGGGACAGGGTCTGTACGAGCAGTACTTC.

This clone was seen once. The same CDR3 arises from other DNA sequences in this sample as well. The chain has TRBV4-3 and TRBJ2-7, with 13 bases lining up with TRBD2. Germline assignment: CDR1 LGHNA and CDR2 YSLEER. J gave up 4 bases and V 4 bases, and 4 bases lay outside the gene matches. The CDR3 extends over 15 amino acids. This CDR3 reads CASSLGTSGIYEQYF. In DNA form, the CDR3 reads TGCGCCAGCAGCCTTGGGACTAGCGGGATTTACGAGCAGTACTTC.

The chain carries TRBV10-1 and TRBJ2-3; TRBD2 matches at 11 bases. The CDR3 is 16 residues long. The V segment lost 2 bases and the J segment 4 bases; nucleotides outside the gene matches: 5. Germline V CDR1 and CDR2: WNHNN, SYGVQD (reference sequence). DNA for the CDR3: TGCGCCAGCAGTGAGCAACTAGCGGGAGTCGCAGATACGCAGTATTTT. Encoded protein: CASSEQLAGVADTQYF.

This chain uses TRBV9 with TRBJ1-3; D is uncertain. The CDR3 has 16 amino acids. V lost 0 bases to trimming and J lost 4 bases, with 14 bases between them. Germline CDR1 reads SGDLS; CDR2 reads YYNGEE. CDR3 sequence reads: CASSVGEVSLGNTIYF. The CDR3 nucleotides read TGTGCCAGCAGCGTAGGGGAGGTTTCTCTGGGAAACACCATATATTTT.

The chain uses TRBV2 and TRBJ2-3, with TRBD1 matching 10 bases. The V segment lost 8 bases and the J segment 4 bases; nucleotides outside the gene matches: 9. This CDR3 has 15 residues. CDR1 and CDR2 (germline): SNHLY, FYNNEI. The CDR3 DNA follows: TGTGCCAGCCGGGGAGTGGGACAGGGGCCAGATACGCAGTATTTT. Its translation: CASRGVGQGPDTQYF.

The count of this clone is one. The CDR3 here is CASTGGLETQYF. CDR3 sequence (DNA): TGCGCCTCCACGGGGGGGCTGGAGACCCAGTACTTC. The chain recombines TRBV5-1 with TRBJ2-5; 8 nucleotides agree with TRBD2. V lost 10 bases, J lost 5 bases, and 7 bases stayed unmatched. Germline CDR1 and CDR2: SGHRS and YFSETQ. The length of the CDR3 is 12 residues.

This rearrangement joins TRBV7-2 to TRBJ1-5, with a weak D call TRBD1 (5 bases). V lost 4 bases to trimming and J lost 1 base, with 17 bases between them. CDR3 size: 17 residues. Per the germline V gene, CDR1 is SGHTA and CDR2 is FQGNSA. CDR3 residues: CASSWRGGDGSNQPQHF. DNA of the CDR3: TGTGCCAGCAGCTGGCGGGGAGGGGATGGAAGCAATCAGCCCCAGCATTTT.

The rearrangement links TRBV5-1 to TRBJ2-3; 8 bases line up with TRBD1. Germline V lookup: CDR1 SGHRS, CDR2 YFSETQ. There are 20 residues in the CDR3. With 0 bases clipped from V and 2 bases from J, the junction kept 17 bases outside the gene matches. CDR3 sequence reads: CASSLAVLAGGPYNTDTQYF. The CDR3 DNA reads TGCGCCAGCAGCTTGGCGGTTTTGGCAGGGGGCCCCTACAACACAGATACGCAGTATTTT. The full variable domain, its missing parts supplied by reference TRBV5-1 and TRBJ2-3, is KAGVTQTPRYLIKTRGQQVTLSCSPISGHRSVSWYQQTPGQGLQFLFEYFSETQRNKGNFPGRFSGRQFSNSRSEMNVSTLELGDSALYLCASSLAVLAGGPYNTDTQYFGPGTRLTVL.

V and J are TRBV29-1 and TRBJ2-1, with TRBD2 as a possible D gene (5 bases). CDR3 size: 13 residues. Germline V gives CDR1 SQVTM, CDR2 ANQGSEA. V dropped 5 bases and J dropped 0 bases, with 8 bases sitting between them. The CDR3 here is CSVLRDSYNEQFF. The CDR3 DNA reads TGCAGCGTTCTGAGGGACTCCTACAATGAGCAGTTCTTC.

Details on this clone: Different DNA sequences within this sample yield the same CDR3. The gene calls are TRBV5-1 and TRBJ1-4; no reliable D call. Germline CDR1 SGHRS, CDR2 YFSETQ. This CDR3 has 14 amino acids. Trimming took 0 bases from V and 1 from J, leaving 4 bases between them. This chain's CDR3 is CASSLGGTNEKLFF. CDR3 DNA sequence: TGCGCCAGCAGCTTGGGAGGAACTAATGAAAAACTGTTTTTT.

A remark on this clone: Other DNA variants within this sample encode the same CDR3. This chain uses TRBV5-1 with TRBJ2-5; D is possibly TRBD1 (5 bases). V was clipped by 0 bases and J by 1 base, with 7 bases between them. From germline, CDR1 is SGHRS and CDR2 YFSETQ. This CDR3 comprises 14 residues. CDR3 nucleotides: TGCGCCAGCAGCTTGGAGGGGCCCCAAGAGACCCAGTACTTC. It yields the protein CASSLEGPQETQYF.

The chain recombines TRBV7-3 with TRBJ2-3; 7 positions match TRBD2. The germline V gene encodes CDR1 SGHTA and CDR2 FQGTGA. This CDR3 has 14 residues. The ends lost 5 bases at V and 4 bases at J; junction bases unmatched: 6. The CDR3 DNA reads TGTGCCAGCAGCCGCGGACTAGTCCCAGATACGCAGTATTTT. This translates into CASSRGLVPDTQYF.

The chain combines TRBV7-3 with TRBJ2-2; possibly TRBD2 for D (6 bases). Germline lookup yields CDR1 SGHTA and CDR2 FQGTGA. CDR3 length: 16 amino acids. V was shortened by 5 bases and J by 2 bases, with 15 bases between the two germline ends. The CDR3 loop reads CASSLLAALNTGELFF. In DNA form, the CDR3 reads TGTGCCAGCAGCCTTTTAGCGGCATTAAACACCGGGGAGCTGTTTTTT.

The chain recombines TRBV6-5 with TRBJ1-4; D unclear. Germline assignment: CDR1 MNHEY and CDR2 SVGAGI. Trimming pared 7 bases from V and 4 bases from J, leaving 13 bases between. This CDR3 has 14 residues. CDR3 nucleotide sequence: TGTGCCAGCACCCTGGCCCACGGTAATGAAAAACTGTTTTTT. Encoded protein: CASTLAHGNEKLFF.

The chain uses TRBV9 and TRBJ2-5; no clear D. The CDR3 consists of 13 residues. CDR1 and CDR2 (germline): SGDLS, YYNGEE. Trimming took off 7 bases at V and 5 bases at J, with 15 bases between the two ends. The CDR3 region has the DNA TGTGCCAGCGCCCGGGTTCCTGATGAGACCCAGTACTTC. Protein: CASARVPDETQYF.

J is TRBJ2-6 and V is TRBV5-4, with a tentative D call TRBD1 (5 bases). The CDR3 has 14 residues. The germline V gene encodes CDR1 SGHNT and CDR2 YYREEE (reference sequence). V was cut by 4 bases and J by 9 bases, with 14 bases left in between. CDR3 in amino acids: CASSRLGHLNVLTF. In nucleotides, the CDR3 is TGTGCCAGCAGCCGTCTAGGACATCTCAACGTCCTGACTTTC.

The rearrangement links TRBV6-5 to TRBJ2-5, with TRBD2 as a possible D gene (6 bases). The CDR3 runs 13 residues. Per germline, CDR1 MNHEY and CDR2 SVGAGI. Trimming stripped 5 bases from V and 3 bases from J, with 10 bases between. The CDR3 protein is CASSQRREETQYF. In nucleotides, the CDR3 is TGTGCCAGCAGTCAAAGGAGGGAAGAGACCCAGTACTTC.

V and J are TRBV19 and TRBJ2-7, with D hard to call. Trimming took 3 bases from V and 3 from J, leaving 15 bases between them. The CDR3 length is 15 residues. Germline lookup yields CDR1 LNHDA and CDR2 SQIVND (reference sequence). The CDR3 spells CASSMVRTPGYEQYF. The CDR3 DNA is TGTGCCAGTAGTATGGTACGGACCCCAGGCTACGAGCAGTACTTC.

The chain recombines TRBV10-1 with TRBJ2-5; TRBD1 agrees at 7 bases. The CDR3 length is 14 residues. The ends lost 0 bases at V and 3 bases at J; junction bases unmatched: 1. Germline CDR1 WNHNN, CDR2 SYGVQD (reference sequence). The CDR3 DNA is TGCGCCAGCAGTGAGTCTACAGGGGAAGAGACCCAGTACTTC. Protein: CASSESTGEETQYF.

The J gene is TRBJ1-5, the V gene TRBV28; maybe TRBD1 (5 bases). The V end lost 2 bases, the J end lost 6 bases, and 14 bases lay between the germline ends. Germline loops: CDR1 MDHEN, CDR2 SYDVKM. The CDR3 spans 15 residues. CDR3 in DNA: TGTGCCAGCAGTTTAGAATTGCAGGGAGGTCAGCCCCAGCATTTT. Translation: CASSLELQGGQPQHF.

V and J are TRBV9 and TRBJ2-2; D may be TRBD1 (5 bases). The V gene lost 0 bases and the J gene lost 0 bases, with 12 bases spanning the gap. The germline V gene has CDR1 SGDLS and CDR2 YYNGEE. CDR3 size: 17 residues. In nucleotides, the CDR3 is TGTGCCAGCAGCGTAGGAGGACACCGAGCGAACACCGGGGAGCTGTTTTTT. This encodes CASSVGGHRANTGELFF.

The chain uses TRBV28 and TRBJ1-1, with a tentative D call TRBD1 (6 bases). Germline-derived CDR1 and CDR2 are MDHEN and SYDVKM. V was shortened by 6 bases and J by 5 bases, with 19 bases between the two germline ends. The CDR3 has 15 residues. CDR3 residues: CASSLRSAGETEAFF. The CDR3 nucleotides read TGTGCCAGCAGCCTTAGATCGGCAGGGGAAACTGAAGCTTTCTTT. Drawing the rest from reference TRBV28 and TRBJ1-1, the complete variable domain is DVKVTQSSRYLVKRTGEKVFLECVQDMDHENMFWYRQDPGLGLRLIYFSYDVKMKEKGDIPEGYSVSREKKERFSLILESASTNQTSMYLCASSLRSAGETEAFFGQGTRLTVV.

The rearrangement uses TRBV4-3 and TRBJ2-1; no firm D call. Germline V gene sequence: CDR1 LGHNA, CDR2 YSLEER. Trimming cost V 8 bases and J 1 base, with 12 bases left between them. The CDR3 spans 14 residues. The CDR3 spells CASGKRPSYNEQFF. DNA of the CDR3: TGCGCCAGCGGGAAGAGACCTTCCTACAATGAGCAGTTCTTC.